This T cell receptor beta chain was retrieved from a study of blood T cell repertoires in COVID-19. For the study at large: Material from acute and convalescent COVID-19 was sourced from the United States, Italy and Spain. PBMCs, B-cell-depleted T cells, or T cells were the source of the cDNA or gDNA that made up the material.

Methods used by the authors: Estimation of nucleated cell counts was performed using reference gene primer amplification. Clones were sequenced by immunoSEQ multiplex PCR, and TCRdb holds only the in-frame ones, with some missing. D and trimming come from the DNA, and the V and J calls and clone size come from that table. This table has about 190,000 clones, approximately 80% appearing once. This clonotype was sampled from a human donor in a cohort sampled during active COVID-19. Source material: peripheral blood.

The CDR3 reads CASSVDEVTGADTQYF. The CDR3 DNA reads as TGTGCCAGCAGCGTAGACGAGGTTACAGGGGCAGATACGCAGTATTTT. The V and J genes are TRBV9 and TRBJ2-3; 7 bases map to TRBD1. Per germline, CDR1 SGDLS and CDR2 YYNGEE. The CDR3 contains 16 residues. Unmatched junction bases numbered 8, after V lost 0 bases and J lost 4 bases.